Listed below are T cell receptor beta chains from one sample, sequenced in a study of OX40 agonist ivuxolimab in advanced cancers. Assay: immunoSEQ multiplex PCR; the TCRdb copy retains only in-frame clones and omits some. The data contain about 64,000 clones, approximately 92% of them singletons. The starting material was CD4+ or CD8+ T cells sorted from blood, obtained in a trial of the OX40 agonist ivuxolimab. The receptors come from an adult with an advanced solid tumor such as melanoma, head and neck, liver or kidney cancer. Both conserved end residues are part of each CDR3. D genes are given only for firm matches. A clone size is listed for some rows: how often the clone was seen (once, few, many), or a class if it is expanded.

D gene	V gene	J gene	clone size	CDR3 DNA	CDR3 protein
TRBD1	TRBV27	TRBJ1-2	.	TGTGCCAGCAGTAATTGGACAGGCCGTCTAGGGGAGGATGGCTACACCTTC	CASSNWTGRLGEDGYTF
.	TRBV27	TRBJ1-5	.	TGTGCCAGCAGTTCCATACAGAATCAGCCCCAGCATTTT	CASSSIQNQPQHF
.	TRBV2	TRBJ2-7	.	TGTGCCAGCACCGAGGTTATCCACGAGCAGTACTTC	CASTEVIHEQYF
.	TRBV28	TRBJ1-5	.	TGTGCCAGCAGTTTCCATCGGGAGGAGTATAGCAATCAGCCCCAGCATTTT	CASSFHREEYSNQPQHF
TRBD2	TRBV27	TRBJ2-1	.	TGTGCCAGCAGTTACGGACTAGCGCGGAATGAGCAGTTCTTC	CASSYGLARNEQFF
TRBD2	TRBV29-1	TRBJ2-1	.	TGCAGCGTGGAAGGACTAGCGGGAGTCCTTGAGCAGTTCTTC	CSVEGLAGVLEQFF
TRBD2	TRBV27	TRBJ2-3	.	TGTGCCAGCAGTGCACGCGGGGGGGGCCCAGAGGATACGCAGTATTTT	CASSARGGGPEDTQYF
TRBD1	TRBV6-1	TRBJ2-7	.	TGTGCCAGCAGTGAAAAGCAGGGGGCAGGCTACGAGCAGTACTTC	CASSEKQGAGYEQYF
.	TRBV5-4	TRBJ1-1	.	TGTGCCAGCAGCTTGGGGAGGACTGAAGCTTTCTTT	CASSLGRTEAFF
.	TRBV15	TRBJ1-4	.	TGTGCCACCAGCCGAACAAAACGGACTGATGAAAAACTGTTTTTT	CATSRTKRTDEKLFF
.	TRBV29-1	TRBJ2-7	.	TGCAGCGTTGGCGACCCGTACGAGCAGTACTTC	CSVGDPYEQYF
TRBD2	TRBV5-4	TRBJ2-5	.	TGTGCCAGCAGTCCTCCTAGCGGGGGGCCTGAGACCCAGTACTTC	CASSPPSGGPETQYF
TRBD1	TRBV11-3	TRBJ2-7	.	TGTGCCAGCAGCAACCGGGACAGCTACGAGCAGTACTTC	CASSNRDSYEQYF
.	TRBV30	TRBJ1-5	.	TGTGCCTGGAGTTCAGGGTACAATCAGCCCCAGCATTTT	CAWSSGYNQPQHF
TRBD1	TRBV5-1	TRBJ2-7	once	TGCGCCAGCAGCTTGGCGACAGGGGGAAACTCCTACGAGCAGTACTTC	CASSLATGGNSYEQYF
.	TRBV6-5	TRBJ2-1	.	TGTGCCAGCAGTTACGGCAATGAGCAGTTCTTC	CASSYGNEQFF
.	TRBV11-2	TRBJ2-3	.	TGTGCCAGCAGCCCCGAGTCAGGGCAGATAAGACTCTCCACAGATACGCAGTATTTT	CASSPESGQIRLSTDTQYF
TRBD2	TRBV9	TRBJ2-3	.	TGTGCCAGCACCCGGGGCGGGGGGGCCTATACGCAGTATTTT	CASTRGGGAYTQYF
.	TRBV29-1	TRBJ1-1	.	TGCAGCGTGGTAGGACGGGCGAACACTGAAGCTTTCTTT	CSVVGRANTEAFF
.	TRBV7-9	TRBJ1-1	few	TGTGCCAGCAGCTTAAGGGGGGAAGGGATGAACACTGAAGCTTTCTTT	CASSLRGEGMNTEAFF
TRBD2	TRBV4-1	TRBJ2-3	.	TGCGCCAGCAGCCAGACTAGCTTAGCGCAGTATTTT	CASSQTSLAQYF
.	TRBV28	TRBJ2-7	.	TGTGCCAGCAGTTCCGAGAGGACAGAAATATATAGCTACGAGCAGTACTTC	CASSSERTEIYSYEQYF
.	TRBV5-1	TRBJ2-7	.	TGCGCCAGCAGCTTGGGGGCGTACGAGCAGTACTTC	CASSLGAYEQYF
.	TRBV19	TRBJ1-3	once	TGTGCCAGTAGACAATGTCCCCCGGGTTCAGGAAACACCATATATTTT	CASRQCPPGSGNTIYF
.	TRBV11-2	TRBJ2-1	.	TGTGCCAGCAGCTTCGGAATGGGGAATGAGCAGTTCTTC	CASSFGMGNEQFF
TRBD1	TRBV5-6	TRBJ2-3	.	TGTGCCAGCAGCTACGACAGGGGGCTGTCAGATACGCAGTATTTT	CASSYDRGLSDTQYF